Presented here are 5 T cell receptor beta chains from one specimen sequenced in a study of blood T cell repertoires in COVID-19. TCRdb's copy holds only in-frame clones and misses some; the assay was immunoSEQ multiplex PCR. The table includes more than 85,000 clones, about 86% detected once. The sequenced sample consisted of peripheral blood. The receptor set was obtained from a man older than 75 with acute or convalescent COVID-19.

The chain has TRBV5-1 and TRBJ1-1; the D gene is possibly TRBD1 (6 bases). V was trimmed by 3 bases and J by 5 bases, leaving 17 bases between them. This CDR3 is 15 amino acids long. Germline values: CDR1 SGHRS, CDR2 YFSETQ. The CDR3, as DNA: TGCGCCAGCAGCTCCTTGACAGGAAGTGGGACTGAAGCTTTCTTT. This codes for CASSSLTGSGTEAFF. Complete variable domain (other parts from reference TRBV5-1 and TRBJ1-1): KAGVTQTPRYLIKTRGQQVTLSCSPISGHRSVSWYQQTPGQGLQFLFEYFSETQRNKGNFPGRFSGRQFSNSRSEMNVSTLELGDSALYLCASSSLTGSGTEAFFGQGTRLTVV.

The V and J genes are TRBV28 and TRBJ1-5, with D tentatively TRBD1 (5 bases). CDR1 MDHEN and CDR2 SYDVKM come from the germline V gene. This CDR3 is built from 14 residues. Trimming took off 3 bases at V and 3 bases at J, with 9 bases between the two ends. This CDR3 reads CASSFGGFNQPQHF. The CDR3 nucleotides read TGTGCCAGCAGTTTCGGGGGGTTCAATCAGCCCCAGCATTTT.

V and J are TRBV5-1 and TRBJ1-1; 9 bases match TRBD1. The CDR3 sequence is 16 residues long. Germline V gene sequence: CDR1 SGHRS, CDR2 YFSETQ. Losses at the gene ends were 3 bases for V and 4 bases for J; bases not matched to a gene: 10. The CDR3 bases are TGCGCCAGCAGCTCGGACAGGGGCCAGGTGAGCACTGAAGCTTTCTTT. This encodes CASSSDRGQVSTEAFF.

The chain links TRBV5-5 to TRBJ2-2, with TRBD1 matching over 7 bases. CDR1 and CDR2 from the germline V gene are SGHKS and YYEKEE (reference sequence). The length of the CDR3 is 14 residues. After removal of 4 bases from V and 6 bases from J, the junction contained 6 bases not matched to a gene. The chain's CDR3 is CASSIGTGAGELFF. The CDR3 DNA follows: TGTGCCAGCAGCATAGGAACAGGGGCCGGGGAGCTGTTTTTT.

This chain uses TRBV5-1 with TRBJ2-2; D perhaps matches TRBD2 (5 bases). The CDR3 loop spans 14 amino acids. Germline CDR1 SGHRS, CDR2 YFSETQ. V was cut by 4 bases and J by 7 bases, with 14 bases left in between. The CDR3 nucleotides are TGCGCCAGCAGCACCCTCGGGGAAGGCGGGGAGCTGTTTTTT. This codes for CASSTLGEGGELFF.